These 11 T cell receptor beta chains came from one sample sequenced in a study of blood T cells in healthy people across ages. Combining a sample-barcoded 5' primer with a J-beta primer mix, a second PCR ran for roughly 7 to 11 cycles. TCRdb recomputed calls from the 5' RACE reads with MiXCR, one row per CDR3 protein. The sample shows 720,000 or so distinct CDR3 sequences, 40% to 45% of them seen only once. Source material: blood. The receptor source for this set is a man older than 75 in good health.

For this clonotype: A read error is possible here, since a much larger clone lies one base away. This chain joins TRBV6-1 and TRBJ1-2, with D possibly TRBD1 on 5 matching bases. Germline CDR1 MNHNS, CDR2 SASEGT. This CDR3 comprises 19 residues. As DNA, the CDR3 is TGTGCCAGCAACCCGGGTGATGTTTTCGGGGCCGATCTTAACTATGGCCACACCTTC. Translating gives CASNPGDVFGADLNYGHTF.

This clonotype appeared a few times. V gene TRBV11-2 combines with J gene TRBJ2-1; D remains unclear. V was shortened by 1 base and J by 6 bases, with 13 bases between the two germline ends. The V gene's germline CDR1 is SGHAT and CDR2 FQNNGV. The CDR3 runs 15 residues. CDR3 in amino acids: CASSLATGYVNEQFF. CDR3 bases: TGTGCCAGCAGCTTAGCTACCGGGTACGTCAATGAGCAGTTCTTC.

This clonotype turned up a few times. The genes are TRBV7-2 and TRBJ1-5; D unresolved. The germline CDR1 and CDR2 sequences are SGHTA and FQGNSA. The CDR3 has 15 amino acids. Trimming cost V 3 bases and J 2 bases, with 11 bases left between them. The CDR3 sequence: CASSLEGWGNQPQHF. The CDR3 coding sequence is TGTGCCAGCAGCTTGGAGGGTTGGGGCAATCAGCCCCAGCATTTT.

There are a few counts of this clonotype. The chain is built from TRBV6-5 and TRBJ2-5, with 10 bases fitting TRBD2. Germline V CDR1 and CDR2: MNHEY, SVGAGI. This CDR3 has 15 residues. With V trimmed by 2 bases and J by 5 bases, 5 bases remained unmatched. CDR3 DNA: TGTGCCAGCAGTTACGAGCGGGGGGGGTTTGAGACCCAGTACTTC. This sequence encodes CASSYERGGFETQYF.

This chain connects TRBV12-3 or TRBV12-4 to TRBJ2-7; D is uncertain. The length of the CDR3 is 12 residues. The V and J ends lost 5 bases and 4 bases respectively, with 9 bases between them. The CDR3 spells CASSPQYYEQYF. In DNA form, the CDR3 reads TGTGCCAGCAGTCCCCAGTATTACGAGCAGTACTTC.

There are a few counts of this clonotype. This chain uses TRBV6-5 with TRBJ2-5, with D possibly being TRBD1 or TRBD2 (5 bases each). This CDR3 has 15 residues. The germline V gene has CDR1 MNHEY and CDR2 SVGAGI. V shed 0 bases and J shed 1 base, with 9 bases lying between them. CDR3 amino acids: CASSYSAGTQETQYF. The CDR3 DNA follows: TGTGCCAGCAGTTACTCGGCAGGGACCCAAGAGACCCAGTACTTC.

This clonotype was found once. A junction boundary mismatches the germline segment, possibly from a read error. V gene TRBV7-2 combines with J gene TRBJ2-5; possibly TRBD2 for D (5 bases). Germline lookup yields CDR1 SGHTA and CDR2 FQGNSA. This CDR3 has 16 amino acids. The CDR3 is CAGSLSSGSGQETQYF. The DNA for the CDR3 is TGTGCCGGCAGCTTAAGCTCGGGGTCCGGCCAAGAGACCCAGTACTTC.

In its sample, this clonotype was seen a few times. This rearrangement joins TRBV28 to TRBJ2-7, with 11 positions matching TRBD2. J was trimmed by 4 bases and V by 5 bases; bases with no gene match: 7. CDR3 size: 15 residues. The V gene's germline CDR1 is MDHEN and CDR2 SYDVKM. For the CDR3, the DNA is TGTGCCAGCAGTACTAGCGGGAGCTTTAGGTACGAGCAGTACTTC. Amino acids: CASSTSGSFRYEQYF.

This chain joins TRBV9 and TRBJ1-2; no firm D call. Trimming shortened V by 0 bases and J by 7 bases, and 7 bases separated the two germline ends. The CDR3 is 12 residues long. The germline gives CDR1 SGDLS, CDR2 YYNGEE. The CDR3: CASSVAGSGYTF. The CDR3 coding sequence is TGTGCCAGCAGCGTAGCGGGTTCTGGCTACACCTTC.

This clonotype appeared a few times. One end of the junction does not line up with germline, which may come from a read error. The chain uses TRBV20-1 and TRBJ2-3; D gene uncertain. Germline CDR1 and CDR2: DFQATT and SNEGSKA (reference sequence). The CDR3 has 13 residues. CDR3 in amino acids: CSARDRSFDTQYF. The CDR3 DNA is TGCAGTGCTAGAGACAGAAGTTTCGATACTCAGTATTTT.

The chain is built from TRBV4-3 and TRBJ1-2; no clear D. Between the trimmed V and J ends, which lost 0 bases and 2 bases, there was a span of 19 bases. The CDR3 runs to 18 residues. Germline CDR1 reads LGHNA; CDR2 reads YSLEER. The CDR3 nucleotides are TGCGCCAGCAGCCAAGATCTAGGTGGGATCCCTGGGAACTATGGCTACACCTTC. This translates into CASSQDLGGIPGNYGYTF.